The clone carrying this T cell receptor beta chain has just a few counts. What it binds is not known. The study ran its PCR with 60 Vbeta and 13 Jbeta primers. TCRdb's copy holds only in-frame clones and misses some; the assay was immunoSEQ multiplex PCR. There are around 50,000 clones in the sample; around 62% occur only once, and 12% lies in the top ten. The sample is drawn from a study of cytomegalovirus exposure and HLA in healthy donors. At sampling all donors were nominally healthy, likely with unrecorded immune exposures. No record was made of this donor's CMV serostatus. The V end lost 7 bases, the J end lost 7 bases, and 19 bases lay between the germline ends. The CDR3 totals 15 residues. Germline V CDR1 and CDR2: MDHEN, SYDVKM. Overall study results and limits: In vitro data verified a few CMV-associated chains as specific for CMV antigens.

The rearrangement links TRBV28 to TRBJ1-4; D is possibly TRBD1 (5 bases). The sequence was obtained from a human donor in good health. The specimen sequenced was PBMCs. This CDR3 reads CASIGGVGGTEKLFF. In DNA, the CDR3 is TGTGCCAGCATTGGGGGGGTCGGAGGGACTGAAAAACTGTTTTTT.